The T cell receptor (beta chain) described here comes from a study of blood T cell repertoires in COVID-19. About the study: The United States, Italy and Spain provided the acute and convalescent COVID-19 samples. The analysed material was cDNA or gDNA that came from T cells, B-cell-depleted T cells, or PBMCs.

The V segment lost 3 bases and the J segment 4 bases; nucleotides outside the gene matches: 3. Germline V gene data show CDR1 as LNHDA and CDR2 as SQIVND (reference sequence). The CDR3 is made up of 15 amino acids. As handled by the study authors: How many nucleated cells were present was estimated from reference gene primer amplification. The method was immunoSEQ multiplex PCR; TCRdb's version includes in-frame clones alone and lacks a portion of them. For V, J and clone size, that table is used; D and trimming come from the DNA. The sample has nearly 55,000 clones, over 70% seen once. This chain connects TRBV19 to TRBJ1-3; TRBD1 matches at 10 bases. The sample consisted of peripheral blood. This clonotype originated in a human donor with active or convalescent COVID-19. The donor label of this sample is uncertain. CDR3 bases: TGTGCCAGTAGTATCGGGACAGGGGTAGGAAACACCATATATTTT. This encodes CASSIGTGVGNTIYF. The variable domain in full, completed from reference TRBV19 and TRBJ1-3, reads DGGITQSPKYLFRKEGQNVTLSCEQNLNHDAMYWYRQDPGQGLRLIYYSQIVNDFQKGDIAEGYSVSREKKESFPLTVTSAQKNPTAFYLCASSIGTGVGNTIYFGEGSWLTVV.